The 20 T cell receptor beta chains given below trace back to one sample, sequenced in a study of blood T cell repertoires in COVID-19. Here immunoSEQ multiplex PCR was the method, and the copy in TCRdb shows in-frame clones only, minus some. The sample records approximately 81,000 clones, around 80% being singletons. Specimen: peripheral blood. Source of these receptors: a human donor in a cohort sampled during active COVID-19.

The genes are TRBV6-2 or TRBV6-3 and TRBJ1-4, with 10 bases that match TRBD1. This CDR3 has 16 residues. V gave up 2 bases and J gave up 4 bases; unmatched junction bases: 4. Germline V CDR1 and CDR2: MNHEY, SVGEGT. CDR3 in amino acids: CASSYSGQGDNEKLFF. The CDR3 DNA reads TGTGCCAGCAGTTACAGCGGACAGGGGGATAATGAAAAACTGTTTTTT.

The chain has TRBV3-1 (or the pseudogene TRBV3-2) and TRBJ1-3, with D possibly matching TRBD1 (5 bases). This CDR3 spans 18 amino acids. Trimming stripped 4 bases from V and 0 bases from J, with 19 bases between. Germline V gene data show CDR1 as LGHDT and CDR2 as YNNKEL (reference sequence). The CDR3 region is CASSPGGNMGFSGNTIYF. The CDR3 region has the DNA TGTGCCAGCAGCCCCGGGGGAAACATGGGTTTCTCTGGAAACACCATATATTTT.

The V and J genes are TRBV9 and TRBJ2-2; 12 nucleotides match TRBD2. V gave up 4 bases and J gave up 3 bases; unmatched junction bases: 7. The CDR3 is 17 residues long. Germline V gene lookup returns CDR1 SGDLS and CDR2 YYNGEE. The CDR3: CASSPLAGGPHTGELFF. CDR3 DNA: TGTGCCAGCAGCCCCCTAGCGGGGGGGCCCCACACCGGGGAGCTGTTTTTT.

The V and J genes are TRBV11-2 and TRBJ1-1; D call uncertain. Germline V gene data show CDR1 as SGHAT and CDR2 as FQNNGV. V dropped 3 bases and J dropped 4 bases, with 9 bases sitting between them. The CDR3 covers 13 residues. CDR3 protein: CASSFSEGTEAFF. The CDR3 DNA reads TGTGCCAGCAGCTTTTCAGAGGGCACTGAAGCTTTCTTT.

This clone has a handful of counts. This sequence joins TRBV5-5 and TRBJ1-5; 8 positions agree with TRBD1. The V gene's germline CDR1 is SGHKS and CDR2 YYEKEE (reference sequence). The CDR3 runs to 15 residues. J gave up 6 bases and V 0 bases, and 5 bases lay outside the gene matches. The CDR3 DNA reads TGTGCCAGCAGCTTGGGACAGGGGTTACCTCAGCCCCAGCATTTT. Amino acids: CASSLGQGLPQPQHF.

CDR3 sequence: CASSQDGQGAGYTF. The CDR3 DNA reads TGCGCCAGCAGCCAAGACGGACAGGGAGCGGGCTACACCTTC. V is TRBV4-3 and J is TRBJ1-2, with 8 bases aligning to TRBD1. Trimming took 0 bases from V and 8 from J; bases not matched to a gene: 5. Germline V lookup: CDR1 LGHNA, CDR2 YSLEER. CDR3 length: 14 residues.

J is TRBJ1-4 and V is TRBV6-6; no reliable D call. Trimming took off 7 bases at V and 7 bases at J, with 22 bases between the two ends. Germline V gene sequence: CDR1 MNHNY, CDR2 SVGAGI (reference sequence). CDR3 length: 16 amino acids. This chain's CDR3 is CASTSYEGSGFEKLFF. The CDR3 DNA follows: TGTGCCAGCACAAGTTACGAGGGTTCAGGATTTGAAAAACTGTTTTTT.

The chain couples TRBV27 to TRBJ1-1; 7 bases map to TRBD1. V shed 4 bases and J 1 base; nucleotides not matched to a gene: 6. Germline lookup yields CDR1 MNHEY and CDR2 SMNVEV (reference sequence). The CDR3 totals 15 residues. CDR3 sequence: CASSYKGGANTEAFF. The CDR3 DNA sequence: TGTGCCAGCAGTTATAAAGGGGGCGCGAACACTGAAGCTTTCTTT.

The chain joins TRBV12-5 to TRBJ1-1; a possible D gene is TRBD1 (5 bases). The germline gives CDR1 LGHNT, CDR2 FRNRAP. The length of the CDR3 is 13 residues. V was cut by 6 bases and J by 7 bases, with 15 bases left in between. In nucleotides, the CDR3 is TGTGCTAGTGGCAAAGGACAACGAGGTGAAGCTTTCTTT. It codes for CASGKGQRGEAFF.

This clone was observed a handful of times. The CDR3 spells CASSQDTRTDLQPQHF. The CDR3, as DNA: TGCGCCAGCAGCCAAGATACGCGGACAGATTTGCAGCCCCAGCATTTT. V and J are TRBV4-1 and TRBJ1-5; weak D call: TRBD1 (6 bases). In germline, CDR1 is MGHRA, CDR2 YSYEKL. The V end was cut by 0 bases, the J end by 7 bases, with 16 bases between. CDR3 length: 16 residues.

The gene calls are TRBV14 and TRBJ2-3, with 10 bases lining up with TRBD2. This CDR3 comprises 15 residues. V lost 4 bases, J lost 4 bases, and 5 bases stayed unmatched. The germline V gene has CDR1 SGHDN and CDR2 FVKESK. CDR3 bases: TGTGCCAGCAGCCCGAGCGGGGGGGCCGCAGATACGCAGTATTTT. It encodes CASSPSGGAADTQYF.

This clone was seen a few times. The chain combines TRBV19 with TRBJ1-5; the D gene is possibly TRBD1 (6 bases). The germline gives CDR1 LNHDA, CDR2 SQIVND (reference sequence). Trimming took 6 bases from V and 5 from J, leaving 17 bases between them. The CDR3 runs to 15 residues. Here the CDR3 reads CASRPPGTSHQPQHF. The CDR3 DNA reads TGTGCCAGTAGACCTCCGGGGACATCTCATCAGCCCCAGCATTTT.

The rearrangement links TRBV10-3 to TRBJ1-1, with 11 nucleotides matching TRBD1. The CDR3 has 17 residues. V gave up 0 bases and J gave up 1 base; unmatched junction bases: 4. Germline V lookup: CDR1 ENHRY, CDR2 SYGVKD. CDR3 residues: CAISESGTGGPNTEAFF. Written as DNA, the CDR3 is TGTGCCATCAGTGAGTCTGGGACAGGGGGTCCGAACACTGAAGCTTTCTTT.

The chain joins TRBV4-1 to TRBJ1-2, with 8 bases lining up with TRBD1. Germline-derived CDR1 and CDR2 are MGHRA and YSYEKL. The CDR3 runs 15 residues. Trimming took 1 base from V and 2 from J; bases not matched to a gene: 3. The CDR3 region has the DNA TGCGCCAGCAGCCAAGGACAGGGGCTCAACTATGGCTACACCTTC. Its protein is CASSQGQGLNYGYTF.

This clone has a handful of counts. V and J are TRBV6-5 and TRBJ2-7, with 8 bases fitting TRBD1. With V trimmed by 4 bases and J by 6 bases, 2 bases remained unmatched. Germline V gives CDR1 MNHEY, CDR2 SVGAGI. The CDR3 is 12 amino acids. The CDR3 loop is CASSFTGGEQYF. The CDR3 coding sequence is TGTGCCAGCAGTTTTACAGGGGGCGAGCAGTACTTC.

This chain joins TRBV28 and TRBJ1-2, with D unresolved. Per germline, CDR1 MDHEN and CDR2 SYDVKM. CDR3 length equals 14 residues. V dropped 6 bases and J dropped 0 bases, with 11 bases sitting between them. CDR3 DNA: TGTGCCAGCAGGAGGGCGCACGCTAACTATGGCTACACCTTC. Protein: CASRRAHANYGYTF.

The chain uses TRBV11-2 and TRBJ1-2; TRBD1 matches 7 bases. Germline loops: CDR1 SGHAT, CDR2 FQNNGV. The V and J ends lost 5 bases and 5 bases, in that order; junction bases with no gene match: 11. The CDR3 length is 15 residues. CDR3 nucleotides: TGTGCCAGCAGCCCCTCGGGACAGCCGAGATATGGCTACACCTTC. Translating it yields CASSPSGQPRYGYTF.

In the case of this clone: An end of the junction does not agree with germline; a read error may underlie this. V usage is TRBV3-1 (or the pseudogene TRBV3-2) and J usage is TRBJ1-2, with 7 bases that match TRBD1. In germline, CDR1 is LGHDT, CDR2 YNNKEL (reference sequence). CDR3 length equals 15 residues. CDR3 protein: CASSQGQGVYYVYTF. The CDR3 region has the DNA TGTGCCAGCAGCCAGGGTCAGGGGGTCTACTATGTCTACACCTTC.

This clone has more than one count but fewer than ten. The rearrangement links TRBV5-1 to TRBJ1-6, with D possibly being TRBD1 (6 bases). Germline values: CDR1 SGHRS, CDR2 YFSETQ. Trimming removed 4 bases from V and 9 bases from J, with 14 bases in between. This CDR3 is built from 14 residues. This CDR3 is CASSGRGTPSPLHF. In DNA form, the CDR3 reads TGCGCCAGCAGCGGGAGAGGGACACCTTCACCCCTCCACTTT. The whole variable domain, remainder taken from reference TRBV5-1 and TRBJ1-6, is KAGVTQTPRYLIKTRGQQVTLSCSPISGHRSVSWYQQTPGQGLQFLFEYFSETQRNKGNFPGRFSGRQFSNSRSEMNVSTLELGDSALYLCASSGRGTPSPLHFGNGTRLTVT.

The chain carries TRBV5-1 and TRBJ2-5, with D perhaps matching TRBD2 (6 bases). V lost 1 base to trimming and J lost 1 base, with 11 bases between them. This CDR3 region has 15 residues. CDR1 is SGHRS, CDR2 YFSETQ, per germline. The CDR3 protein is CASSLIVSGQETQYF. CDR3 coding DNA: TGCGCCAGCAGCTTGATCGTTAGCGGCCAAGAGACCCAGTACTTC.